In its sample, the clone carrying this T cell receptor beta chain was seen a few times. The data stem from a study of blood T cells in healthy people across ages. Germline values: CDR1 SEHNR, CDR2 FQNEAQ (reference sequence). The CDR3 covers 13 residues. Trimming removed 2 bases at V and 8 bases at J, with 10 bases between. Through a sample-barcoded 5' primer and a J-beta primer mix, a second PCR was run for roughly 6 to 12 cycles. TCRdb processed the 5' RACE reads anew with MiXCR; each CDR3 protein has one entry. The table lists approximately 900,000 distinct CDR3 sequences, about 28% of them singletons, with about 10% in the top ten. The data also belong to a second study, concerning T cells of mothers and their children.

Sequencing was performed on blood. This TCR derives from a woman in her forties in good health. The chain combines TRBV7-9 with TRBJ2-1; D may be TRBD1 or TRBD2 (5 bases each). CDR3 residues: CASSLILGDEQFF. The CDR3 DNA follows: TGTGCCAGCAGCTTAATACTGGGGGATGAGCAGTTCTTC.